The sequence of this T cell receptor beta chain was determined in a study of T cell responses to AZD1222 COVID-19 vaccine. Regarding this clone: The antigen remains unidentified.

The junction had 10 bases not matched to a gene; V was cut back by 1 base and J by 4 bases. CDR1 and CDR2 (germline): MGHRA, YSYEKL. There are 18 residues in the CDR3. General observations from the study: Spike-specific TCR breadth rose after two AZD1222 doses, and depth rose as well. The span of vaccine-associated CD4 TCRs extended across spike, with dominance at 160-218 and 743-854. Only a handful of AZD1222 recipients tested seropositive at baseline.

Profiling relied on immunoSEQ multiplex PCR, and the TCRdb table lists in-frame clones only, not all of them. The table shows about 120,000 clones, with around 90% occurring only once. Sequenced material: peripheral blood, taken on day 0 of AZD1222 vaccination. The chain couples TRBV4-1 to TRBJ2-6, with TRBD1 identical over 7 bases. The clonotype was recovered from an adult in good health. CDR3 coding DNA: TGCGCCAGCAGCCAAGTTTCACAGGGGTCTGGAGGGGCCAACGTCCTGACTTTC. Its protein product is CASSQVSQGSGGANVLTF.